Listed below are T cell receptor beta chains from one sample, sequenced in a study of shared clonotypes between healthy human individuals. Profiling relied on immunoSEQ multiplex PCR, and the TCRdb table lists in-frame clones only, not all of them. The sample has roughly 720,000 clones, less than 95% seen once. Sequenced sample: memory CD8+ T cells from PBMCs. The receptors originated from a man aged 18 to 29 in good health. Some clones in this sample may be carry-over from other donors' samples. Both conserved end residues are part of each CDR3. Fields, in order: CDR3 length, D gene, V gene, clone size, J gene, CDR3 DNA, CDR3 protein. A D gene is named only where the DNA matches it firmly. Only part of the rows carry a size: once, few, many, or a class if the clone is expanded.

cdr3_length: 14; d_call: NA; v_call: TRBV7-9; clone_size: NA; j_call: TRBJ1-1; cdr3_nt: TGTGCCAGCAGCTTGACTCCTTTAGACACTGAAGCTTTCTTT; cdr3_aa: CASSLTPLDTEAFF
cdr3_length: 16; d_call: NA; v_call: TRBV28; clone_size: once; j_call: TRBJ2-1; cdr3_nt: TGTGCCAGCAGCTTTGGGGGACTTAGCTCCTACAATGAGCAGTTCTTC; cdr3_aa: CASSFGGLSSYNEQFF
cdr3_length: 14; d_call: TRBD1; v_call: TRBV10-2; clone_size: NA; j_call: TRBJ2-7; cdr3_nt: TGCGCCAGCAGTAAACCGGGACAGGGTTACGAGCAGTACTTC; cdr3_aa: CASSKPGQGYEQYF
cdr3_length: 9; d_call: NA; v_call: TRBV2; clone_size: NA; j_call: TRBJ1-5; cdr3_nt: TGTGCCAGCGGGCAGCCCCAGCATTTT; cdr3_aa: CASGQPQHF
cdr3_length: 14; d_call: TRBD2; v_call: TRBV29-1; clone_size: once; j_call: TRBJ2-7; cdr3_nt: TGCAGCGTTGTTACAGCGGGGTCAGCCTACGAGCAGTACTTC; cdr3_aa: CSVVTAGSAYEQYF
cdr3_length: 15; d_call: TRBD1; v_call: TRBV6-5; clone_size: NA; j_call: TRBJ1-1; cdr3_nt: TGTGCCAGCAGTTACTCGACAGGGGGCGCAAATGAAGCTTTCTTT; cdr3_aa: CASSYSTGGANEAFF
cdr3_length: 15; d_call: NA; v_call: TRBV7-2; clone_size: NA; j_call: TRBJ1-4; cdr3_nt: TGTGCCAGCAGCTTATCGTGGGGAACTAATGAAAAACTGTTTTTT; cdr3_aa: CASSLSWGTNEKLFF
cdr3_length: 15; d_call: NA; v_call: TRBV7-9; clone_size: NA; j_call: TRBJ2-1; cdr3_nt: TGTGCCAGCAGCTCATTAGCGTATGCCTACAATGAGCAGTTCTTC; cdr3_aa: CASSSLAYAYNEQFF
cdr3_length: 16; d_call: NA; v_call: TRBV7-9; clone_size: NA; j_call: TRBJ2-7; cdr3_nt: TGTGCCAGCAGCAAACAAACCGGGACCCATTACTACGAGCAGTACTTC; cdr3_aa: CASSKQTGTHYYEQYF
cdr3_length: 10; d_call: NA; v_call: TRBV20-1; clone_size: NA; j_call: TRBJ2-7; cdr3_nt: TGCAGTGCTTATGACGGGGAGCAGTACTTC; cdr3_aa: CSAYDGEQYF
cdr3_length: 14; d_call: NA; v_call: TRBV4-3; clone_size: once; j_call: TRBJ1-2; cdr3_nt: TGCGCCAGCAGCCACAGGGACCAAGTCTATGGCTACACCTTC; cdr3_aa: CASSHRDQVYGYTF
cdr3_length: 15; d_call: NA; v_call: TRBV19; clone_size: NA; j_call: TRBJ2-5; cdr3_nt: TGTGCCAGTAGTATTTTAACGGGAGTGGGGGAGACCCAGTACTTC; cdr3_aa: CASSILTGVGETQYF
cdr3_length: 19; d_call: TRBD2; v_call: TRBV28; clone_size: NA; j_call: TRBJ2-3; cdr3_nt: TGTGCCAGCAGCCTGACCCATGGGACTAGCGTTCGGAGCACAGATACGCAGTATTTT; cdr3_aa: CASSLTHGTSVRSTDTQYF
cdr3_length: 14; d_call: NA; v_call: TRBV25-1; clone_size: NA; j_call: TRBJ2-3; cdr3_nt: TGTGCCAGCAGTGACCCTCCTAGCACAGATACGCAGTATTTT; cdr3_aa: CASSDPPSTDTQYF
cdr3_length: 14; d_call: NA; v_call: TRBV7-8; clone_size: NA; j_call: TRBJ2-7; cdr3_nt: TGTGCCAGCAGCTTGTGGGGGAAAAGCTACGAGCAGTACTTC; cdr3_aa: CASSLWGKSYEQYF
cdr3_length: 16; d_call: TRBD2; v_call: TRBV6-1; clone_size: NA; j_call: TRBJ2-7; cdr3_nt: TGTGCCAGCAGTGAAGAGGAGCGGGAGGATTCCTACGAGCAGTACTTC; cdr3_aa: CASSEEEREDSYEQYF
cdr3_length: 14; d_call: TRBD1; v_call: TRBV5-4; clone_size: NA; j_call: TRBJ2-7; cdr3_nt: TGTGCCAGCAGCATGGACAGGGGGCGCACCGAGCAGTACTTC; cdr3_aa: CASSMDRGRTEQYF
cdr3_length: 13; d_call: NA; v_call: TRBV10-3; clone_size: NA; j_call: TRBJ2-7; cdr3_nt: TGTGCCATCAGTGACGCACCAGAATACGAGCAGTACTTC; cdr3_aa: CAISDAPEYEQYF
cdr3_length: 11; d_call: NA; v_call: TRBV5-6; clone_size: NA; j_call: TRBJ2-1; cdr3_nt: TGTGCCAGCAACCTACAAGGTGAGCAGTTCTTC; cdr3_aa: CASNLQGEQFF
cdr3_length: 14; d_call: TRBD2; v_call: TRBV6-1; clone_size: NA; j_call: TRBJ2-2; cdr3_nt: TGTGCCAGCAGTCAACGGGGGGATGCCGGGGAGCTGTTTTTT; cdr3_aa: CASSQRGDAGELFF
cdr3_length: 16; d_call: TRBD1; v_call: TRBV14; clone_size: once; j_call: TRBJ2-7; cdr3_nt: TGTGCCAGCAGCCAGTCGGGACAGGGGGTCCTCTACGAGCAGTACTTC; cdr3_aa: CASSQSGQGVLYEQYF
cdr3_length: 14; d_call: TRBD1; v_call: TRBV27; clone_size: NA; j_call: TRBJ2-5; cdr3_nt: TGTGCCAGCAGTTTAGTAGGGGGCTATGAGACCCAGTACTTC; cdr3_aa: CASSLVGGYETQYF
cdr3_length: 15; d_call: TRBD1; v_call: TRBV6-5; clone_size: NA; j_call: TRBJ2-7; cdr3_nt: TGTGCCAGCAGTAACGACGGACAGGCCGTGGACGAGCAGTACTTC; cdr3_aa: CASSNDGQAVDEQYF
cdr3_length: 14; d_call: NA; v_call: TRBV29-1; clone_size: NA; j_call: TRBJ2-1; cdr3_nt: TGCAGCCTACGGGAAGGGGGGCAGTACGATGAGCAGTTCTTC; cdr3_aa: CSLREGGQYDEQFF
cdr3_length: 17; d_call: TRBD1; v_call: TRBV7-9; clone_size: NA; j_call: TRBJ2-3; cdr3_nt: TGTGCCAGCAGCTTCCCCAGGGGGATGAGTGGCACAGATACGCAGTATTTT; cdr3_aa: CASSFPRGMSGTDTQYF
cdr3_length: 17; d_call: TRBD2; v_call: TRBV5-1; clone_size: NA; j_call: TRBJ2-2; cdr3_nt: TGCGCCAGCAGCCCACTAGCGGGAGGCTCGAACACCGGGGAGCTGTTTTTT; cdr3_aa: CASSPLAGGSNTGELFF
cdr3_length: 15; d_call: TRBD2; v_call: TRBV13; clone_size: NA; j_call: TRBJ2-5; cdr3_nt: TGTGCCAGCAGCCGCCTTAGCGGGAGCGGGGAGACCCAGTACTTC; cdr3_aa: CASSRLSGSGETQYF
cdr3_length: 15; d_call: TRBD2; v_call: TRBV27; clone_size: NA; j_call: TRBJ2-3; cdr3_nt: TGTGCCAGCAGTTTACTGCGGGAGATGGTGGATACGCAGTATTTT; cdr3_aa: CASSLLREMVDTQYF
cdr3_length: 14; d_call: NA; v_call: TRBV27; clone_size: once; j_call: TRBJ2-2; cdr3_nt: TGTGCCAGCAGTTTTGTGGGGTCGTCCGGGGAGCTGTTTTTT; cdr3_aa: CASSFVGSSGELFF
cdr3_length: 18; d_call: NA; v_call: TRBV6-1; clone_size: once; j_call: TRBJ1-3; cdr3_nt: TGTGCCAGCAGTGAAGACGACCTGCTGGTTGAGTCTGGAAACACCATATATTTT; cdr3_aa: CASSEDDLLVESGNTIYF
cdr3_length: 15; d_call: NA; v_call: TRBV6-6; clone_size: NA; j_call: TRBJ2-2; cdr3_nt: TGTGCCAGCAGTTACAACGGGTTTAACACCGGGGAGCTGTTTTTT; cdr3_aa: CASSYNGFNTGELFF
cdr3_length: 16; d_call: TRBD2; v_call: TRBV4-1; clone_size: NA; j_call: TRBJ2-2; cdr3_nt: TGCGCCAGCAGCCAACCAAGCGGGGGACGCCCCGGGGAGCTGTTTTTT; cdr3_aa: CASSQPSGGRPGELFF
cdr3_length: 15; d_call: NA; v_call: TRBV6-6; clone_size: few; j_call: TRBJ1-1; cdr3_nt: TGTGCCAGCAGTTACTCGAAAGGTGCAAGGACTGAAGCTTTCTTT; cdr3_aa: CASSYSKGARTEAFF
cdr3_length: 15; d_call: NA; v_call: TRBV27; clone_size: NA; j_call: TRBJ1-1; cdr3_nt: TGTGCCAGCAGTCCCCCCCCGGGAGCGAACACTGAAGCTTTCTTT; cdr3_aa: CASSPPPGANTEAFF
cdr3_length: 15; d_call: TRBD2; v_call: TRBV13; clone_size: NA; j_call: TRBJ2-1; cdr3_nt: TGTGCCAGCAGCTTCGGGACTAGCGGGTCCAATGAGCAGTTCTTC; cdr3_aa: CASSFGTSGSNEQFF
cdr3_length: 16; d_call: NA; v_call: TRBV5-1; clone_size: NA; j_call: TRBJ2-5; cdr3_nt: TGCGCCAGCAGCTCCTCGGTTTTTTTGTACCAAGAGACCCAGTACTTC; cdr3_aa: CASSSSVFLYQETQYF
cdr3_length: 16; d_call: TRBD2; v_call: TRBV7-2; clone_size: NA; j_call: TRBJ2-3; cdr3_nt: TGTGCCAGCAGAGTGGGACTAGCGGGGCCCACAGATACGCAGTATTTT; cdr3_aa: CASRVGLAGPTDTQYF
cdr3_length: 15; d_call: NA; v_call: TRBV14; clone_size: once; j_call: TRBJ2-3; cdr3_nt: TGTGCCAGCAGCCAATTTTCGGGAGTGGGAGATACGCAGTATTTT; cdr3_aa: CASSQFSGVGDTQYF
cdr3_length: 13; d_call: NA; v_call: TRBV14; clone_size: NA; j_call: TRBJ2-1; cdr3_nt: TGTGCCAGCAGCCCAGGAAGGAGGAATGAGCAGTTCTTC; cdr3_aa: CASSPGRRNEQFF
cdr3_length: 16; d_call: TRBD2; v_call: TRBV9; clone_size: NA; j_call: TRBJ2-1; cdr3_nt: TGTGCCAGCAGCAGGACTAGCGGGACGCCTCGGAATGAGCAGTTCTTC; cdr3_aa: CASSRTSGTPRNEQFF
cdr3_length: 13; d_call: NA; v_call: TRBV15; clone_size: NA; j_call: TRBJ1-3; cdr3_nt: TGTGCCACCAGCAGCAGGGGCGTAGACACCATATATTTT; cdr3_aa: CATSSRGVDTIYF
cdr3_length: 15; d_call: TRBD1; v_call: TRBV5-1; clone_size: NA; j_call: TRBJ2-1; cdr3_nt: TGCGCCAGCAGCTCCCGGGACAGGGAGTTCAATGAGCAGTTCTTC; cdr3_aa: CASSSRDREFNEQFF
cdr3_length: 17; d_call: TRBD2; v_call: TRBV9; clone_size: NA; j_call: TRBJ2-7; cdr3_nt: TGTGCCAGCAGCACCCACATGGGAGCGGGAGACCTCTACGAGCAGTACTTC; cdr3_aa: CASSTHMGAGDLYEQYF
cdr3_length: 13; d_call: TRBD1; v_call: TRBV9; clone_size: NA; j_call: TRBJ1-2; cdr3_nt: TGTGCCAGCAGAGACAGGGGGAGGAAGGGCTACACCTTC; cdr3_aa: CASRDRGRKGYTF
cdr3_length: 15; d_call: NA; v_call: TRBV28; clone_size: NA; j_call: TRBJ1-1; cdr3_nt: TGTGCCAGCAGTTTCCGTTTCAGTCCGAACACTGAAGCTTTCTTT; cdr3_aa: CASSFRFSPNTEAFF
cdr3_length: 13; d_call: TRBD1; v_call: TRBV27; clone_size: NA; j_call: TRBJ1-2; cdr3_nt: TGTGCCAGCCAGACAGACAGGGGTGAGGGCTACACCTTC; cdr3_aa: CASQTDRGEGYTF
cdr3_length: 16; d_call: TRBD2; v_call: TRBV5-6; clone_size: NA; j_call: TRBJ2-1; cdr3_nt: TGTGCCAGCAGCTTTGGTACAGCGGGGATATACAATGAGCAGTTCTTC; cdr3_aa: CASSFGTAGIYNEQFF
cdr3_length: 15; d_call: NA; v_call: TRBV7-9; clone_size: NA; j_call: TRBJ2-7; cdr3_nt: TGTGCCAGCAGCTTAGCAGGTGGCAGGGGATACGAGCAGTACTTC; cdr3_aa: CASSLAGGRGYEQYF
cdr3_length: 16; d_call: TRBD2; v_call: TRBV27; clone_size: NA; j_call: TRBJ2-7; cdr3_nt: TGTGCCAGCAGTTTTTCTAGCGGAATGGCGGTCTACGAGCAGTACTTC; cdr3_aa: CASSFSSGMAVYEQYF
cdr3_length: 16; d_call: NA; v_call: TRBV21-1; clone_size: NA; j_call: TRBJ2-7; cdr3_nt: TGTGCCAGCAGCAAAGCAAAGGGACAAACGTCCTACGAGCAGTACTTC; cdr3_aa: CASSKAKGQTSYEQYF
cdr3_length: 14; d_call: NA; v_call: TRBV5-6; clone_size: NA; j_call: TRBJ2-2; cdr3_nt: TGTGCCAGCAGCTTGGACGGCCTGGCCGGGGAGCTGTTTTTT; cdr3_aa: CASSLDGLAGELFF
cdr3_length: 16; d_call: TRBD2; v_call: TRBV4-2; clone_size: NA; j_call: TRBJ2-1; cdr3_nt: TGTGCCAGCAGCCCGTCCGGGACTAGCGGGAGAAATGAGCAGTTCTTC; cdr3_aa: CASSPSGTSGRNEQFF
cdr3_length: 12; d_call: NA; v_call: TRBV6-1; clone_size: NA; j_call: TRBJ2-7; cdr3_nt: TGTGCCAGCAGTGAATGGGCTTACGAGCAGTACTTC; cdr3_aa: CASSEWAYEQYF
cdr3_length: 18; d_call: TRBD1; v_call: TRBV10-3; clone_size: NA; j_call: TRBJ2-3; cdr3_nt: TGTGCCATCAGTGAGTCTGGACAGGTGATTCGGGTCACAGATACGCAGTATTTT; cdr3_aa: CAISESGQVIRVTDTQYF
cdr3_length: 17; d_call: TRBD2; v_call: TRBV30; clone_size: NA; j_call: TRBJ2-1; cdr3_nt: TGTGCCTGGAGTGTACCCTACCCCCCTAGCGGGAGCAATGAGCAGTTCTTC; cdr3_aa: CAWSVPYPPSGSNEQFF